Listed below are T cell receptor beta chains from one sample, sequenced in a study of blood T cell repertoires in COVID-19. Some clones are missing from TCRdb's copy, which holds only in-frame ones; the method was immunoSEQ multiplex PCR. Of about 180,000 clones detected, about 83% appear once; the ten largest clones hold about 1.6%. The specimen sequenced was peripheral blood. The receptors stem from a human donor in a cohort sampled during active COVID-19. The CDR3 runs from the conserved cysteine through the conserved F or W.

CDR3	J	V
CASSQAGSGAPLHF	TRBJ1-6	TRBV14
CASSLDRKYGYTF	TRBJ1-2	TRBV5-1
CASTAASGYNEQFF	TRBJ2-1	TRBV4-1
CASSLKAGALRYSNQPQHF	TRBJ1-5	TRBV28
CSVESASGIYNEQFF	TRBJ2-1	TRBV29-1
CASSKDRGSYEQYF	TRBJ2-7	TRBV6-2/TRBV6-3
CATSTDAGQAYEQYF	TRBJ2-7	TRBV15
CATSRDPRGLEETQYF	TRBJ2-5	TRBV15
CASSQATVQETQYF	TRBJ2-5	TRBV3-1/TRBV3-2
CASSYLGTSGGGEQYF	TRBJ2-7	TRBV6-5
CATSSGGRGAYGYTF	TRBJ1-2	TRBV15
CASLPGGRNQPQHF	TRBJ1-5	TRBV2
CASSPQSQDLNEKLFF	TRBJ1-4	TRBV18
CASSRTGTSYNEQFF	TRBJ2-1	TRBV7-3
CASSQGLAVPEQYF	TRBJ2-7	TRBV5-8
CASSLWGDFMEQYF	TRBJ2-7	TRBV27
CAITQGLNTEAFF	TRBJ1-1	TRBV10-3
CASSTQGNAYEQYF	TRBJ2-7	TRBV7-2
CASSQDFGNLYNEQFF	TRBJ2-1	TRBV4-3
CASSAGDRGFGNTIYF	TRBJ1-3	TRBV19
CASSQGVGWALYGYTF	TRBJ1-2	TRBV3-1/TRBV3-2
CASSYSVAGGGELFF	TRBJ2-2	TRBV6-2/TRBV6-3
CASTGWLAGTDTQYF	TRBJ2-3	TRBV6-4
CASSYSGQGFGETQYF	TRBJ2-5	TRBV28
CASSPDPGTSSYEQYF	TRBJ2-7	TRBV5-1
CASSQVAGKNSPLHF	TRBJ1-6	TRBV14
CASSHNRAYNEQFF	TRBJ2-1	TRBV23-1
CASSDWLGKATQYF	TRBJ2-5	TRBV25-1
CASSQKTGAYEQYF	TRBJ2-7	TRBV4-1
CAGGQGNEKLFF	TRBJ1-4	TRBV28
CASSMFRDISYEQYF	TRBJ2-7	TRBV19
CASSQARSSNQPQHF	TRBJ1-5	TRBV4-2
CASSSPRAGWDGYTF	TRBJ1-2	TRBV7-9
CASSSQGFGTDTQYF	TRBJ2-3	TRBV7-9
CASSIIPGQGGSGELFF	TRBJ2-2	TRBV19
CASSLDRGGQPQHF	TRBJ1-5	TRBV27
CASSPGTGGYEQYF	TRBJ2-7	TRBV5-1
CASSPGTSGGIYEQYF	TRBJ2-7	TRBV4-1
CASSLGRIYGYTF	TRBJ1-2	TRBV12-3/TRBV12-4
CASSPRRQGDSEAFF	TRBJ1-1	TRBV18
CASSYSPSSSYEQYF	TRBJ2-7	TRBV6-5
CASSSIWDRTNYGYTF	TRBJ1-2	TRBV7-9
CASSFRTGAYNEQFF	TRBJ2-1	TRBV11-3
CASTRTLLFYEQYF	TRBJ2-7	TRBV10-1
CARFLPYEQYF	TRBJ2-7	TRBV6-4
CAISESLAGGADTQYF	TRBJ2-3	TRBV10-3
CASSPRTGGTGSGNTIYF	TRBJ1-3	TRBV18
CASSPGVSTEAFF	TRBJ1-1	TRBV14
CASSYYNEQFF	TRBJ2-1	TRBV3-1/TRBV3-2
CASSIPDRFEAFF	TRBJ1-1	TRBV19
CASTWVTAANYGYTF	TRBJ1-2	TRBV28
CASSQGSYEQYF	TRBJ2-7	TRBV28
CASSWTGIQSTDTQYF	TRBJ2-3	TRBV5-5
CSATGAGYTF	TRBJ1-2	TRBV20-1
CASSPRTPLGGEQFF	TRBJ2-1	TRBV7-3
CSVLRGSEQYF	TRBJ2-7	TRBV20-1
CAISAGASYYGYTF	TRBJ1-2	TRBV10-3
CATSATGEPYEQYF	TRBJ2-7	TRBV24-1
CASRVRGGYGYTF	TRBJ1-2	TRBV5-1
CASSDSKAGDFNEQFF	TRBJ2-1	TRBV6-4